The clone carrying this T cell receptor (beta chain) appeared many times. Its specificity is not known. It was RNA transcripts that yielded the amplified TCR beta CDR3 regions. A first-round RT-PCR of the TCR CDR3 used the HTBI primer set. One entry per CDR3 protein, called by TCRdb with MiXCR from the multiplex PCR reads. The profile covers approximately 560,000 distinct CDR3 sequences, with roughly 14% appearing a single time and around 7.3% taken by the ten largest. The data stem from a study of T cells in Graves' hyperthyroidism and ophthalmopathy. Over 18 months, lack of ophthalmopathy progression marked Graves' hyperthyroidism as stable. Study-wide results and caveats: Classification by a 13 V-J model distinguished ophthalmopathy from stable hyperthyroidism. Appearing also in blood were most of the thyroid clonotypes expanded above 0.001.

The CDR3 runs 14 residues. The ends were cut back, 5 bases at V and 3 bases at J, with 14 bases in the middle. Germline CDR1 MDHEN, CDR2 SYDVKM. The genes are TRBV28 and TRBJ2-7; perhaps TRBD1 as D (6 bases). Sequencing was done on a sample of blood. The TCR comes from a woman younger than 45 with Graves' hyperthyroidism. CDR3: CASSTVQGFYEQYF. In DNA, the CDR3 is TGTGCCAGCAGTACCGTACAGGGTTTCTACGAGCAGTACTTC. The entire variable domain, with the rest obtained from reference TRBV28 and TRBJ2-7, is as follows: DVKVTQSSRYLVKRTGEKVFLECVQDMDHENMFWYRQDPGLGLRLIYFSYDVKMKEKGDIPEGYSVSREKKERFSLILESASTNQTSMYLCASSTVQGFYEQYFGPGTRLTVT.